This TCR beta chain was sequenced in a study of post-analysis software for immune sequencing data. Study findings and constraints: Multiple sclerosis patients showed significantly lower normalized Chao1 diversity than controls did. Strong co-clustering by F measure was seen for same-batch samples. Included in a set of roughly 5 TRBV segments more frequent in patients than controls were TRBV5-6, TRBV5-1 and TRBV20-1.

Built from TCR beta cDNA, the libraries had unique molecular identifiers in them. TCRdb redid the calling of the PCR reads with MiXCR, one entry per CDR3 protein. The table records approximately 730,000 distinct CDR3 sequences, 25% to 30% of them present only once. CDR3 length: 15 amino acids. V trimming: 1 base; J trimming: 4 bases; junction bases outside the gene matches: 2. CDR1 is MNHEY and CDR2 is SVGAGI in the germline V gene. Worth noting for this clonotype: The target antigen is unknown.

This clonotype was sampled from a girl aged 5 to 17 with multiple sclerosis. V and J are TRBV6-5 and TRBJ2-2, with TRBD2 identical over 8 bases. Sequencing was done on a sample of blood. CDR3 in DNA: TGTGCCAGCAGTTACTGGCGGGAGGCCACCGGGGAGCTGTTTTTT. Its protein is CASSYWREATGELFF.